This section outlines one T cell receptor beta chain sequence together with its context. Antigen unknown. Some clones are missing from TCRdb's copy, which holds only in-frame ones; the method was immunoSEQ multiplex PCR. In the table there are tens of thousands of clones, roughly nine tenths of which are singletons. This record comes from a study of T cell responses to AZD1222 COVID-19 vaccine. Study outcomes and limitations: At 160-218 and 743-854, vaccine-associated CD4 TCRs were dominant, and they spanned spike. Donors were chiefly white British, with a greater number of females, and clonal diversity was perhaps underestimated.

The input for sequencing was peripheral blood, taken on day 0 of AZD1222 vaccination. The receptor was isolated from an adult in good health.

CDR3 protein: CASSLSGTSTEAFF. CDR3 bases: TGTGCCAGCAGTTTATCCGGAACTAGCACTGAAGCTTTCTTT. The rearrangement uses TRBV27 and TRBJ1-1; D gene ambiguous. This CDR3 contains 14 residues. V was cut by 0 bases and J by 4 bases, with 9 bases left in between. Per germline, CDR1 MNHEY and CDR2 SMNVEV (reference sequence).